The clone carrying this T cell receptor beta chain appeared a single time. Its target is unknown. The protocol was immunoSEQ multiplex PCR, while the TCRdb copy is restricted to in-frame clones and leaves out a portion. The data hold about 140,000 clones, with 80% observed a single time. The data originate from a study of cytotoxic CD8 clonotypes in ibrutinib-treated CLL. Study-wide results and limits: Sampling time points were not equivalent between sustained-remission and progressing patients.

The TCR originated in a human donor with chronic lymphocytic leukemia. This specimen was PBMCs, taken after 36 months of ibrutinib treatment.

CDR3 bases: TGTGCCAGCAGCCCCTTGAATGAGCAGTTCTTC. It specifies CASSPLNEQFF. V and J are TRBV11-2 and TRBJ2-1; D not certain. Germline loops: CDR1 SGHAT, CDR2 FQNNGV. Between the trimmed V and J ends, which lost 5 bases and 7 bases, there was a span of 6 bases. The CDR3 has 11 amino acids. Complete variable domain (other parts from reference TRBV11-2 and TRBJ2-1): EAGVAQSPRYKIIEKRQSVAFWCNPISGHATLYWYQQILGQGPKLLIQFQNNGVVDDSQLPKDRFSAERLKGVDSTLKIQPAKLEDSAVYLCASSPLNEQFFGPGTRLTVL.